This TCR beta chain is drawn from a study of CD8 T cells in ankylosing spondylitis. Findings and caveats of the study: Fewer than 10 highly homologous variants made up a TCR beta motif that seemed to typify ankylosing spondylitis blood. It was reported that disease-linked clones were significantly enriched in matched ankylosing spondylitis synovial fluid.

CDR1 and CDR2 (germline): DFQATT, SNEGSKA (reference sequence). V was cut by 6 bases and J by 4 bases, with 18 bases left in between. The CDR3 spans 14 residues. The table lists this clonotype with a few counts. Its antigen is as yet unknown. TCRdb recomputed calls from the 5' RACE reads with MiXCR, one row per CDR3 protein. The sample lists approximately 140,000 distinct CDR3 sequences, 17% occurring once. J is TRBJ1-2 and V is TRBV20-1; TRBD1 is a possible D gene (6 bases). The receptor was isolated from a male donor with ankylosing spondylitis. Sequencing was carried out using blood, either unsorted or a sorted T cell fraction (not recorded which). This CDR3 is CSAPYWGQSYGYTF. The CDR3 DNA reads as TGCAGTGCCCCTTATTGGGGGCAATCCTATGGCTACACCTTC.